Below are 2 T cell receptor beta chains sequenced from a single sample in a study of cytomegalovirus exposure and HLA in healthy donors. Both 60 Vbeta primers and 13 Jbeta primers went into the PCR. TCRdb's copy holds only in-frame clones and misses some; the assay was immunoSEQ multiplex PCR. The sample has roughly 110,000 clones, about 74% seen once. Specimen: PBMCs. These receptors all come from a woman aged 40 to 55 in good health and CMV-seropositive.

This rearrangement joins TRBV5-8 to TRBJ1-5, with no clear D. Germline CDR1 SGHTS, CDR2 YDEGEE. Trimming pared 4 bases from V and 3 bases from J, leaving 17 bases between. The CDR3 extends over 16 amino acids. As DNA, the CDR3 is TGTGCCAGCAGCGCCCGGGTGTCCCGGGTCAATCAGCCCCAGCATTTT. This codes for CASSARVSRVNQPQHF.

The count of this clone is one. The CDR3 nucleotides are TGTGCCTGGAGTCTGTCGGGGACCTATAATTCACCCCTCCACTTT. The encoded protein is CAWSLSGTYNSPLHF. V and J are TRBV30 and TRBJ1-6; the D is unclear. The germline V and J ends were trimmed by 2 bases and 2 bases, with 10 bases remaining between them. Germline CDR1 reads GTSNPN; CDR2 reads SVGIG (reference sequence). The CDR3 length is 15 residues.